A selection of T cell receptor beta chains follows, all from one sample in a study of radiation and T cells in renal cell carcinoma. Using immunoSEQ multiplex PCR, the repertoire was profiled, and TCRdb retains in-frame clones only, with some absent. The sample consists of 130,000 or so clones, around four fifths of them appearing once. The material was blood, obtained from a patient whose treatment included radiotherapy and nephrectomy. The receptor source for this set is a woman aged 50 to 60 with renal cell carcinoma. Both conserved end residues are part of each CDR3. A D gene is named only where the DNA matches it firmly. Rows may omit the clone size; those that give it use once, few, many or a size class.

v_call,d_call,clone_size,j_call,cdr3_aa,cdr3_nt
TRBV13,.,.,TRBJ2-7,CASSLGGKPSYEQYF,TGTGCCAGCAGCCTCGGCGGTAAGCCCTCCTACGAGCAGTACTTC
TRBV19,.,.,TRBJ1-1,CASSMGTEAFF,TGTGCCAGTAGTATGGGCACTGAAGCTTTCTTT
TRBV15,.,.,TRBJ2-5,CATSRVYGGPAETQYF,TGTGCCACCAGCAGAGTATACGGGGGCCCTGCAGAGACCCAGTACTTC
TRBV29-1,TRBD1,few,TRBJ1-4,CSVRDRGSEKLFF,TGCAGCGTCAGGGACAGGGGAAGTGAAAAACTGTTTTTT
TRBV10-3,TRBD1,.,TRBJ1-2,CATETGFKENYGYTF,TGTGCCACCGAGACAGGGTTCAAAGAGAACTATGGCTACACCTTC
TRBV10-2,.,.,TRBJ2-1,CASSGGFPARAYNEQFF,TGCGCCAGCAGTGGGGGGTTTCCCGCTCGGGCCTACAATGAGCAGTTCTTC
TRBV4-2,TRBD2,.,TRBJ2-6,CASSQELALSGANVLTF,TGTGCCAGCAGCCAAGAACTAGCGCTATCAGGGGCCAACGTCCTGACTTTC
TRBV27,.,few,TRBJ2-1,CAQQRNEQFF,TGTGCCCAGCAAAGAAATGAGCAGTTCTTC
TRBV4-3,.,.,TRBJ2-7,CASSQDTGTEQYF,TGCGCCAGCAGCCAAGACACAGGGACCGAGCAGTACTTC
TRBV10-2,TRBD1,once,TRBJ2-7,CASSGTRDRGPYEQYF,TGCGCCAGCAGTGGGACCCGGGACAGGGGGCCCTACGAGCAGTACTTC
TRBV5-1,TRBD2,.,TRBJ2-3,CASSTGLAGSTDTQYF,TGCGCCAGCAGCACCGGACTAGCGGGGAGCACAGATACGCAGTATTTT
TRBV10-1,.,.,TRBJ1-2,CASSESQNYGYTF,TGCGCCAGCAGTGAGAGCCAGAACTATGGCTACACCTTC
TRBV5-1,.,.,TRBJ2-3,CASSLEDSSTDTQYF,TGCGCCAGCAGCTTGGAAGATTCTAGCACAGATACGCAGTATTTT
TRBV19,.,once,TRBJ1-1,CASSTGTLNTEAFF,TGTGCCAGTAGTACCGGGACACTGAACACTGAAGCTTTCTTT
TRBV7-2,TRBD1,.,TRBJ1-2,CASSLAGTGAYGYTF,TGTGCCAGCAGCTTAGCCGGGACAGGCGCCTATGGCTACACCTTC
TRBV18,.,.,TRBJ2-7,CASSPGMTYEQYF,TGTGCCAGCTCACCCGGGATGACCTACGAGCAGTACTTC
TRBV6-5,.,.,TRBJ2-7,CASSYGDHGSEQYF,TGTGCCAGCAGTTACGGGGATCATGGGAGCGAGCAGTACTTC
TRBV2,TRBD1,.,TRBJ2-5,CASSDSRGQETQYF,TGTGCCAGCAGTGACTCCAGGGGGCAGGAGACCCAGTACTTC
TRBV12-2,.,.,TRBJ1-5,CASRLGEADPGSNQPQHF,TGTGCAAGTCGCTTAGGTGAGGCGGACCCAGGGTCAAATCAGCCCCAGCATTTT
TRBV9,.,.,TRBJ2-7,CASSVTGLSYEQYF,TGTGCCAGCAGCGTAACGGGACTGTCCTACGAGCAGTACTTC
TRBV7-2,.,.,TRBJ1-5,CASSLTGGALNQPQHF,TGTGCCAGCAGCCTCACAGGCGGGGCCCTCAATCAGCCCCAGCATTTT
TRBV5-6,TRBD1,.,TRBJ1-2,CASRSRDIGTGTSDGYTF,TGTGCCAGCAGATCACGGGACATCGGGACAGGGACGTCGGACGGCTACACCTTC